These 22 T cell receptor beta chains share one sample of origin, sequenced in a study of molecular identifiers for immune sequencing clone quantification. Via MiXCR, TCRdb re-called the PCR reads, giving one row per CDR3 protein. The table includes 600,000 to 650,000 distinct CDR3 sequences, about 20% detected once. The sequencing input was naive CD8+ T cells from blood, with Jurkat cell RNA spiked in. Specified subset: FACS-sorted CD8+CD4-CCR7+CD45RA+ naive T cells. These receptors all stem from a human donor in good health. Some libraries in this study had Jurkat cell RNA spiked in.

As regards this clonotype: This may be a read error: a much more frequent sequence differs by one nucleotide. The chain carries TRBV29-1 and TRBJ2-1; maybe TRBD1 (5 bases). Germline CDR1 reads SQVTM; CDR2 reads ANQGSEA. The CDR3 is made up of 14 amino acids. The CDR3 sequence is CSVGLGRVRNEQLF. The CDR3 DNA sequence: TGCAGCGTTGGGTTGGGCAGGGTACGCAATGAGCAGCTCTTC.

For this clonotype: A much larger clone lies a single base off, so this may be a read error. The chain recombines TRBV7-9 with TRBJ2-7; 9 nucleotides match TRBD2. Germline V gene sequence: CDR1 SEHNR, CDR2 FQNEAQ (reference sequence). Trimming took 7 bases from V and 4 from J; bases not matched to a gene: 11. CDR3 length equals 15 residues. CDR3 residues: CASNPLAGEGYEQYF. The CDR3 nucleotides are TGTGCCAGCAACCCTTTAGCGGGGGAGGGGTACGAGCAGTACTTC.

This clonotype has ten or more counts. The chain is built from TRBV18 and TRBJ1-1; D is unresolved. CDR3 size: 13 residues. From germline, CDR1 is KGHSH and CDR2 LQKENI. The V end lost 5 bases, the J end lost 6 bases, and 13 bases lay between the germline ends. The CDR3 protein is CASSEFGEAEAFF. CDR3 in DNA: TGTGCCAGCTCAGAATTTGGGGAGGCTGAAGCTTTCTTT.

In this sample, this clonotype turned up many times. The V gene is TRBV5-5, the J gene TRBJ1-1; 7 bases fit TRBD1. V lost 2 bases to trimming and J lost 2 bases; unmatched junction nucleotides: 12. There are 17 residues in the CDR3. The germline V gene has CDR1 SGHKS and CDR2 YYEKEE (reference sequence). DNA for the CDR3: TGTGCCAGCAGCTTTGGCTATGGGACAGATATTAACACTGAAGCTTTCTTT. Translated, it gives CASSFGYGTDINTEAFF.

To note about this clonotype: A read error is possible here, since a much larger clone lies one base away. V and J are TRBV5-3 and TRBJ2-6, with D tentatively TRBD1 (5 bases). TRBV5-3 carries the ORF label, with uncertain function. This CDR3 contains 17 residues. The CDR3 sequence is CASSLAAVFSGANVPTF. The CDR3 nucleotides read TGTGCCAGCAGCTTGGCGGCAGTATTCTCTGGGGCCAACGTCCCGACTTTC.

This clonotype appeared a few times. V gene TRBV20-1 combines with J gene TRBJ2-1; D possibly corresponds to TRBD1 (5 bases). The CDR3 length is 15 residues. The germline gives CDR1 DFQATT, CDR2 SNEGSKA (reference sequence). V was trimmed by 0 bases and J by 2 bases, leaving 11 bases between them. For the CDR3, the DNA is TGCAGTGCTAGAGATCTCACAGGACCCTACAATGAGCAGTTCTTC. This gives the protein CSARDLTGPYNEQFF.

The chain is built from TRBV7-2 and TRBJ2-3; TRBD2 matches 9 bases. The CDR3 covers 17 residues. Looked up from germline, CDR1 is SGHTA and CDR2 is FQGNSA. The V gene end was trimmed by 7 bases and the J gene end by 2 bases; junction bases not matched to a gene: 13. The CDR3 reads CASTPGRAGGLTDTQYF. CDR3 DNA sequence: TGTGCCAGCACCCCGGGGAGAGCGGGGGGACTCACAGATACGCAGTATTTT.

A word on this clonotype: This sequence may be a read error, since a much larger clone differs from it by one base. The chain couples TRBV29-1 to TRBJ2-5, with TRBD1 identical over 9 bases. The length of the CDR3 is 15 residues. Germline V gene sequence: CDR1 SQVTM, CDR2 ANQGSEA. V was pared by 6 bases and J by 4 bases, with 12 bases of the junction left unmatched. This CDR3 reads CSVQGASLEGETQYF. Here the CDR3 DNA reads TGCAGCGTACAGGGGGCTTCCCTTGAAGGAGAGACCCAGTACTTC.

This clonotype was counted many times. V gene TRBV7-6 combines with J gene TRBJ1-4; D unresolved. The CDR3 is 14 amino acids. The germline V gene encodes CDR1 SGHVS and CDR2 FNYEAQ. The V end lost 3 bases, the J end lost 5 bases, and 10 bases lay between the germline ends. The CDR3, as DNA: TGTGCCAGCAGCTTGGACGGGCGGAATGAAAAACTGTTTTTT. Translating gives CASSLDGRNEKLFF.

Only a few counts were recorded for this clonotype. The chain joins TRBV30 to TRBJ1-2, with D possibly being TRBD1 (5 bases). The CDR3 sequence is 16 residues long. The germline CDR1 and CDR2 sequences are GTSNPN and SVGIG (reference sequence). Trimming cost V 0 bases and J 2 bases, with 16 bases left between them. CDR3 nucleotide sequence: TGTGCCTGGAGTGTACGTCCGAAAGGGGTGAACTATGGCTACACCTTC. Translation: CAWSVRPKGVNYGYTF.

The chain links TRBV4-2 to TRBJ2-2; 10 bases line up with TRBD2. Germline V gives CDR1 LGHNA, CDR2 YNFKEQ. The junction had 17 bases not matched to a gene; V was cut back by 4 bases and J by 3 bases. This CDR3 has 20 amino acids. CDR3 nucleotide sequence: TGTGCCAGCAGCCGATTCGGTGGGCTAGCGGGAGTAATGTACACCGGGGAGCTGTTTTTT. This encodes CASSRFGGLAGVMYTGELFF.

CDR3 bases: TGTGCCAGCAGCTTAGATTTGGGCAGGAGGGAGCAGTTCTTC. It translates to CASSLDLGRREQFF. The chain joins TRBV11-2 to TRBJ2-1; weak D call: TRBD2 (5 bases). CDR1 is SGHAT and CDR2 is FQNNGV in the germline V gene. V lost 0 bases and J lost 10, with 13 bases in between. The CDR3 consists of 14 residues.

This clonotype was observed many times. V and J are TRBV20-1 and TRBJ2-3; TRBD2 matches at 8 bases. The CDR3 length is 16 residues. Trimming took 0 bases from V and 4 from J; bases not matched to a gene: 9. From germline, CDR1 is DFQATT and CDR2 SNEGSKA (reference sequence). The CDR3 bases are TGCAGTGCTAGAGAGATAGCGGGATTGTCTCCAGATACGCAGTATTTT. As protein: CSAREIAGLSPDTQYF.

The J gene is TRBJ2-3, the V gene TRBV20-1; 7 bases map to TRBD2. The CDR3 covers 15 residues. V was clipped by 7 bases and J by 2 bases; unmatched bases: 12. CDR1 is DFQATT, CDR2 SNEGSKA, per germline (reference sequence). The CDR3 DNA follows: TGCAGTGTCGGGGGGATTGGGGGGAACACAGATACGCAGTATTTT. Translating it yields CSVGGIGGNTDTQYF.

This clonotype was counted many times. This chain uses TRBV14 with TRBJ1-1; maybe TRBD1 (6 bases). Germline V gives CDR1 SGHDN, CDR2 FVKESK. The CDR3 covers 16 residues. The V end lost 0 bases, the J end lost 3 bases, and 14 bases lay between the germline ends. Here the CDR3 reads CASSQERGAGHTEAFF. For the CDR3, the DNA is TGTGCCAGCAGCCAAGAAAGGGGGGCGGGTCACACTGAAGCTTTCTTT.

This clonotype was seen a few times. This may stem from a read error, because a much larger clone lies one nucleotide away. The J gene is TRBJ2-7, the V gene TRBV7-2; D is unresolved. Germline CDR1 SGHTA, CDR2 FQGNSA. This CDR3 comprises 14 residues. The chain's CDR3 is CAGSSPERWHEQYF. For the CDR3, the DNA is TGTGCCGGCAGCTCACCTGAGAGGTGGCACGAGCAGTACTTC.

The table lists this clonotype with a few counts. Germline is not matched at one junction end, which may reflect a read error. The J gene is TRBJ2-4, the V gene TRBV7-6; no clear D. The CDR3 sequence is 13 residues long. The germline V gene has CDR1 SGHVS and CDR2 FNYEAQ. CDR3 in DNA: TGTGCCGGCAGCTTAGATAACGGGAACATTCAGTACTTC. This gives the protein CAGSLDNGNIQYF. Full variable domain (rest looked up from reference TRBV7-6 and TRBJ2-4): GAGVSQSPRYKVTKRGQDVALRCDPISGHVSLYWYRQALGQGPEFLTYFNYEAQQDKSGLPNDRFSAERPEGSISTLTIQRTEQRDSAMYRCAGSLDNGNIQYFGAGTRLSVL.

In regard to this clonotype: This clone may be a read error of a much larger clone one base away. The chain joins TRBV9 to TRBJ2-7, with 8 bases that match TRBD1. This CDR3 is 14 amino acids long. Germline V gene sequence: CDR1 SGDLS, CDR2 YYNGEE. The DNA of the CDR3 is TGTACCAGCAGCCCCACAGGGGGGTTCTACGAGCAGTACTTC. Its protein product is CTSSPTGGFYEQYF.

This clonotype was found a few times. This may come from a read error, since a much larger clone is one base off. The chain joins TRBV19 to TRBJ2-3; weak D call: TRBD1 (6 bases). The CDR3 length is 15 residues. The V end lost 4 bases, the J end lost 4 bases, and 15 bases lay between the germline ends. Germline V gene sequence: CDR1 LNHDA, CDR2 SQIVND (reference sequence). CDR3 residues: CASSTPGDSADTQYF. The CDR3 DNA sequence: TGTGCCAGTAGTACCCCAGGGGATAGTGCAGATACGCAGTATTTT.

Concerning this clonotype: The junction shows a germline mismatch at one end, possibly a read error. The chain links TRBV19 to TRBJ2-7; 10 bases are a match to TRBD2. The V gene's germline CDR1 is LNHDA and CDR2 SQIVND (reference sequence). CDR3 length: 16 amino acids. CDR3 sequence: CASSKLAGRDPDERYF. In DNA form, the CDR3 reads TGTGCCAGTAGTAAACTAGCGGGGAGGGATCCTGACGAGCGGTACTTC.

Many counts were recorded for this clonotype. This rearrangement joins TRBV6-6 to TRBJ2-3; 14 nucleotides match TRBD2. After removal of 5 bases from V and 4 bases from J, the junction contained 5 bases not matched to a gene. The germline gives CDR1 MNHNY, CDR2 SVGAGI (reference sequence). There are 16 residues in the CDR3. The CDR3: CASSTGLAGGADTQYF. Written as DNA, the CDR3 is TGTGCCAGCAGTACAGGACTAGCGGGAGGTGCAGATACGCAGTATTTT.

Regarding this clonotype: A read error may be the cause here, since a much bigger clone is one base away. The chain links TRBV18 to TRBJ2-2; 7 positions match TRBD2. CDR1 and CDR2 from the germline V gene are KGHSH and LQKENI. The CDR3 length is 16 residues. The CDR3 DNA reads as TGTGCCAGCTCACAACGTCCACTAGCGAACACCGGGGAGCCGTTTTTT. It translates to CASSQRPLANTGEPFF.